This T cell receptor beta chain was documented in a study of vaccination effects on CD4 cells after COVID-19. Across the whole study: Post-vaccine sample collection fell at a median of 72 days after the second dose.

A word on this clone: What it binds is not known.

Here immunoSEQ multiplex PCR was the method, and the copy in TCRdb shows in-frame clones only, minus some. The table shows tens of thousands of clones, with approximately 80% occurring only once. CD4+ T cell isolation took place after approximately 11 days of culture. BNT162b2 vaccine or mRNA-1273 vaccine was given to participants in two doses. Cultures got half-medium changes with IL-2 on days 3 and 7. The sample here was CD4+ T cells from PBMCs cultured without peptide, taken after COVID-19 vaccination. The origin of this receptor is a human donor who received a COVID-19 vaccine.

The CDR3 bases are TGTGCCAGCAGTTTATCTCCGGGAACAGCTGGAAACACCATATATTTT. Its protein is CASSLSPGTAGNTIYF. The rearrangement uses TRBV28 and TRBJ1-3, with unresolved D. The CDR3 contains 16 residues. Per germline, CDR1 MDHEN and CDR2 SYDVKM. Trimming pared 1 base from V and 2 bases from J, leaving 12 bases between. The full variable domain, in which reference TRBV28 and TRBJ1-3 provide the parts outside the CDR3, is DVKVTQSSRYLVKRTGEKVFLECVQDMDHENMFWYRQDPGLGLRLIYFSYDVKMKEKGDIPEGYSVSREKKERFSLILESASTNQTSMYLCASSLSPGTAGNTIYFGEGSWLTVV.